A selection of T cell receptor beta chains follows, all from one sample in a study of Ad26.COV2.S vaccination and SARS-CoV-2 variants. Sequencing used immunoSEQ multiplex PCR; TCRdb keeps in-frame clones, though not all of them. The sample contains 350,000 to 500,000 clones, 90% of which appear only once. The specimen comprised peripheral blood, sampled in a trial of Ad26.COV2.S vaccine versus placebo. These TCRs come from a person aged 18-60 years who received the Ad26.COV2.S COVID-19 vaccine or a placebo. Each CDR3 is given with its conserved first and last residue. D genes are given only for firm matches.

j_call	v_call	d_call	cdr3_aa
TRBJ2-4	TRBV15	-	CATSTGLLPGIQYF
TRBJ1-5	TRBV10-3	-	CAISAGAINQPQHF
TRBJ2-1	TRBV27	-	CASSLFWGGEDNEQFF
TRBJ2-1	TRBV19	TRBD1	CASSNSGTGGDEQFF
TRBJ1-2	TRBV28	TRBD1	CASSRDRVAGYTF
TRBJ2-7	TRBV4-1	-	CASSQDRRVGNSYEQYF
TRBJ2-3	TRBV6-1	-	CASSEALALKGTDTQYF
TRBJ2-1	TRBV9	TRBD2	CASSVGAGGTYNEQFF
TRBJ2-4	TRBV19	-	CASSIPRRPNIQYF
TRBJ2-7	TRBV5-3	TRBD1	CARSLFLTGSYEQYF
TRBJ1-2	TRBV4-2	TRBD1	CASSQDRTGRSGYTF
TRBJ2-4	TRBV9	TRBD2	CASSAGTSGNIQYF
TRBJ2-5	TRBV6-2/TRBV6-3	TRBD2	CASSYSSGRTETQYF
TRBJ2-5	TRBV4-1	-	CASSQGQQETQYF
TRBJ2-3	TRBV9	TRBD2	CASSATSGMNTQYF
TRBJ1-2	TRBV4-1	-	CASSQVGTGYYGYTF
TRBJ2-1	TRBV9	TRBD1	CASSRTGSSYNEQFF
TRBJ2-7	TRBV19	TRBD1	CASSRTGEAYEQYF
TRBJ2-5	TRBV3-1/TRBV3-2	-	CASSQGETQYF
TRBJ2-3	TRBV9	-	CASSVGLRTNTDTQYF
TRBJ2-7	TRBV28	TRBD2	CASSPSGGGLYEQYF
TRBJ1-4	TRBV7-2	TRBD1	CASSPTGGNQKLFF
TRBJ1-1	TRBV11-1	-	CASSLTENTEAFF
TRBJ2-7	TRBV12-3/TRBV12-4	TRBD2	CASSYAGGPEQYF
TRBJ2-2	TRBV3-1/TRBV3-2	TRBD2	CASSQTSGRGTGELFF
TRBJ1-2	TRBV5-1	TRBD1	CASSRGTGDYGYTF
TRBJ1-4	TRBV5-1	-	CASSDGQSNVPTNEKLFF
TRBJ1-5	TRBV11-2	-	CASSDGSSQPQHF
TRBJ2-6	TRBV28	-	CASSPPGTGSGANVLTF
TRBJ2-3	TRBV7-2	-	CASSLLREDTQYF
TRBJ2-1	TRBV15	TRBD2	CATSRATSGRSEQFF
TRBJ1-2	TRBV19	-	CASRMGHGLDYGYTF
TRBJ1-4	TRBV12-3/TRBV12-4	-	CASSYAEKLFF
TRBJ1-2	TRBV20-1	-	CSAGGYTF
TRBJ2-1	TRBV5-1	-	CASSLATSDYNEQFF
TRBJ1-6	TRBV6-1	-	CASSGGRSSYNSPLHF